This TCR beta chain was sequenced in a study of vaccination and CD4 T cells after COVID-19. Study summary: Post-vaccine sample collection happened at a median of approximately 77 days after dose two, ranging 14 to 241.

Oncomine TCR Beta short-read sequencing was applied to DNA from cultured CD4+ T cells. TCRdb fed the PCR reads into MiXCR, producing one record per CDR3 protein. The sample records about 17,000 distinct CDR3 sequences, approximately 54% being singletons. Documented treatment: roughly 11-day PBMC culture with coronavirus spike peptide pools or control peptides (ViraFEST assay). This clonotype was counted only a few times. Its cognate antigen is unknown. The length of the CDR3 is 14 residues. V lost 6 bases to trimming and J lost 5 bases; unmatched junction nucleotides: 7. The germline V gene encodes CDR1 LNHDA and CDR2 SQIVND (reference sequence).

The rearrangement uses TRBV19 and TRBJ1-5; 7 nucleotides align to TRBD1. This receptor was obtained from a human donor who had recovered from COVID-19. The sequencing sample was made of CD4+ T cells from blood, cultured in vitro. CDR3 sequence: CASRTLGTDQPQHF. The CDR3, as DNA: TGTGCCAGTAGAACACTAGGGACAGATCAGCCCCAGCATTTT.